This T cell receptor (beta chain) was identified in a study of spatial heterogeneity in lung cancer. Every TCR cDNA molecule bore its own unique molecular identifier. Each CDR3 protein is one row after TCRdb ran MiXCR on the 5' RACE reads. The sample has roughly 80,000 distinct CDR3 sequences, roughly 12% seen once. Germline CDR1 is SQVTM and CDR2 is ANQGSEA. With 1 base removed from V and 8 bases from J, the gap between germline ends came to 11 bases. This CDR3 has 13 amino acids. Noted time point: sample taken at primary tumor resection. No cells were sorted before sequencing. The whole RNA sequenced was extracted from tumor, nontumor lung or frozen PBMC.

The chain links TRBV29-1 to TRBJ2-2, with D possibly matching TRBD1 (6 bases). The input for sequencing was PBMCs, taken at surgery. This receptor was identified in a male donor with early-stage non-small cell lung cancer. In DNA, the CDR3 is TGCAGCGTTGAAGGGACAGCGGAAGGGGAGCTGTTTTTT. It is translated as CSVEGTAEGELFF.